Listed here are 9 T cell receptor beta chains from one sample, sequenced in a study of a mutant IDH1 vaccine in newly diagnosed glioma. Time point in this sample: week 47, end of study. All doses held 300 ug of mutant IDH1 20-mer peptide, with topical imiquimod. Only in-frame clones appear in the TCRdb table, and some are missing; sequencing was by immunoSEQ multiplex PCR. The table includes roughly 86,000 clones, around four fifths detected once. No antigen has been assigned to these receptors. Source: PBMCs, taken from a glioma patient whose treatment included an IDH1 peptide vaccine. Receptors were obtained from a man aged 35-49 years with glioma.

This clone was detected once. The chain couples TRBV7-2 to TRBJ1-2; TRBD1 matches at 8 bases. The germline gives CDR1 SGHTA, CDR2 FQGNSA. The CDR3 runs to 16 residues. Germline trimming cut 1 base from V and 7 bases from J; bases unmatched to any gene: 11. The CDR3 sequence is CASSLEDRAIIGGYTF. In nucleotides, the CDR3 is TGTGCCAGCAGCTTAGAGGACAGGGCGATAATTGGTGGCTACACCTTC. Full variable domain (rest looked up from reference TRBV7-2 and TRBJ1-2): GAGVSQSPSNKVTEKGKDVELRCDPISGHTALYWYRQSLGQGLEFLIYFQGNSAPDKSGLPSDRFSAERTGGSVSTLTIQRTQQEDSAVYLCASSLEDRAIIGGYTFGSGTRLTVV.

The V gene is TRBV29-1, the J gene TRBJ1-5, with 7 bases lining up with TRBD1. CDR1 SQVTM and CDR2 ANQGSEA come from the germline V gene. J was trimmed by 2 bases and V by 5 bases; bases with no gene match: 6. The CDR3 consists of 14 residues. CDR3 sequence (DNA): TGCAGCGTTAGTCTTCAGGGGGGCAATCAGCCCCAGCATTTT. Amino acids: CSVSLQGGNQPQHF.

This chain links TRBV20-1 with TRBJ1-1; no clear D gene. Between the trimmed V and J ends, which lost 3 bases and 0 bases, there was a span of 2 bases. Germline assignment: CDR1 DFQATT and CDR2 SNEGSKA (reference sequence). The CDR3 is 11 residues long. In DNA form, the CDR3 reads TGCAGTGCTAGTTTGAACACTGAAGCTTTCTTT. Translating it yields CSASLNTEAFF.

The gene calls are TRBV2 and TRBJ2-7; 8 bases are shared with TRBD2. Germline loops: CDR1 SNHLY, CDR2 FYNNEI. The CDR3 consists of 20 residues. J was trimmed by 9 bases and V by 0 bases; bases with no gene match: 25. The CDR3 coding sequence is TGTGCCAGCAGTGAAGCCCGAACCTTGGGAAGGGGAGGTGGCGGGAGGCGGCAGTACTTC. Amino acids: CASSEARTLGRGGGGRRQYF. The entire variable domain, with the rest obtained from reference TRBV2 and TRBJ2-7, is as follows: EPEVTQTPSHQVTQMGQEVILRCVPISNHLYFYWYRQILGQKVEFLVSFYNNEISEKSEIFDDQFSVERPDGSNFTLKIRSTKLEDSAMYFCASSEARTLGRGGGGRRQYFGPGTRLTVT.

The rearrangement joins TRBV28 to TRBJ2-5; D tentatively reads TRBD1 or TRBD2 (5 bases each). V lost 5 bases, J lost 2 bases, and 15 bases lay in between. From germline, CDR1 is MDHEN and CDR2 SYDVKM. This CDR3 comprises 15 residues. CDR3 bases: TGTGCCAGCAGTCACGGGACCATGCGTCAAGAGACCCAGTACTTC. It yields the protein CASSHGTMRQETQYF.

This clone occurred once. This chain uses TRBV5-5 with TRBJ2-7; TRBD1 is a possible D gene (6 bases). Looked up from germline, CDR1 is SGHKS and CDR2 is YYEKEE (reference sequence). V lost 2 bases and J 6 bases, leaving 12 bases between the germline ends. This CDR3 has 13 residues. The CDR3 region has the DNA TGTGCCAGCAGCTTTTACAGGGTTGGCGAGCAGTACTTC. Translating it yields CASSFYRVGEQYF.

The chain couples TRBV7-2 to TRBJ1-2; the match to TRBD1 covers 11 bases. The J segment lost 4 bases and the V segment lost 5 bases, leaving 9 bases of the junction unmatched. The germline V gene has CDR1 SGHTA and CDR2 FQGNSA. CDR3 length equals 16 residues. CDR3 coding DNA: TGTGCCAGCAGCCCGAGGACAGGGGGCTTGTCCTATGGCTACACCTTC. It specifies CASSPRTGGLSYGYTF.

V usage is TRBV9 and J usage is TRBJ2-7; maybe TRBD1 (6 bases). The V end was cut by 2 bases, the J end by 7 bases, with 13 bases between. CDR1 and CDR2 from the germline V gene are SGDLS and YYNGEE. The CDR3 sequence is 13 residues long. The CDR3 DNA sequence: TGTGCCAGCAGCGTCTCCGGGACATCTGAGCAGTACTTC. It encodes CASSVSGTSEQYF.

V and J are TRBV5-1 and TRBJ1-1; perhaps TRBD1 as D (5 bases). CDR3 length: 15 residues. V was trimmed by 4 bases and J by 3 bases, leaving 16 bases between them. Per germline, CDR1 SGHRS and CDR2 YFSETQ. The CDR3 loop reads CASSTEWVGDTEAFF. The CDR3 nucleotides read TGCGCCAGCAGCACGGAGTGGGTGGGGGACACTGAAGCTTTCTTT.